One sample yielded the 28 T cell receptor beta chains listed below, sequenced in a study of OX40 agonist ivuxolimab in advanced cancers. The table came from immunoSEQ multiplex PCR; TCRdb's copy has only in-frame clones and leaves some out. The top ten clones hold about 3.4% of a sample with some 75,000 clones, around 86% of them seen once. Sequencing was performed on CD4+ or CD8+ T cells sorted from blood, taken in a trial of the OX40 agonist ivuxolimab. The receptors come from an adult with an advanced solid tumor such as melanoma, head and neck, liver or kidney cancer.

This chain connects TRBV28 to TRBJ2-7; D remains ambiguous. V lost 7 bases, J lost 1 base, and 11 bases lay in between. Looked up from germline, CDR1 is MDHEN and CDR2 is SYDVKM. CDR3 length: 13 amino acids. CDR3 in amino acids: CASTTPASYEQYF. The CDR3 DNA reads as TGTGCCAGCACCACCCCCGCTTCCTACGAGCAGTACTTC. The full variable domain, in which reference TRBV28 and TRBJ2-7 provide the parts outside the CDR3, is DVKVTQSSRYLVKRTGEKVFLECVQDMDHENMFWYRQDPGLGLRLIYFSYDVKMKEKGDIPEGYSVSREKKERFSLILESASTNQTSMYLCASTTPASYEQYFGPGTRLTVT.

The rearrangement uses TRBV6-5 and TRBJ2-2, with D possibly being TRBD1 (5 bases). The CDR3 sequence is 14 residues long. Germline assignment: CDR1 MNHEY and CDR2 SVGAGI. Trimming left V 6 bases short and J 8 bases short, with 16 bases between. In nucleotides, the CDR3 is TGTGCCAGCAGCCTGACAGACGGTGCTGGGGAGCTGTTTTTT. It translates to CASSLTDGAGELFF.

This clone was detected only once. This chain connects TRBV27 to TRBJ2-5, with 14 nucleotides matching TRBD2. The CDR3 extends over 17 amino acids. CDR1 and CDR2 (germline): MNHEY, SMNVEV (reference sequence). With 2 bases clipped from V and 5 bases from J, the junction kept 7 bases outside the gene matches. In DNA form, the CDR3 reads TGTGCCAGCAGTTTAGACGGGACTAGCGGGAGAGGGGAGACCCAGTACTTC. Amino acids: CASSLDGTSGRGETQYF.

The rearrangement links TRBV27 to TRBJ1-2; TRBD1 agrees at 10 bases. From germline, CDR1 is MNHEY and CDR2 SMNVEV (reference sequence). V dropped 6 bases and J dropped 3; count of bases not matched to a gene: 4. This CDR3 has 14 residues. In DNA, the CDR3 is TGTGCCAGCAGGAGACAGGGGGCCTACTATGGCTACACCTTC. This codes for CASRRQGAYYGYTF.

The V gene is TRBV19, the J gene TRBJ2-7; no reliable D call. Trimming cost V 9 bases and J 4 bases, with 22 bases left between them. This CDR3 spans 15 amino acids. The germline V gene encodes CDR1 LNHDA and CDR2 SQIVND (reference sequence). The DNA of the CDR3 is TGTGCCAGCTCCCCCGTGCGATCAGACCTATACGAGCAGTACTTC. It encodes CASSPVRSDLYEQYF. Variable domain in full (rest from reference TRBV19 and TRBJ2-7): DGGITQSPKYLFRKEGQNVTLSCEQNLNHDAMYWYRQDPGQGLRLIYYSQIVNDFQKGDIAEGYSVSREKKESFPLTVTSAQKNPTAFYLCASSPVRSDLYEQYFGPGTRLTVT.

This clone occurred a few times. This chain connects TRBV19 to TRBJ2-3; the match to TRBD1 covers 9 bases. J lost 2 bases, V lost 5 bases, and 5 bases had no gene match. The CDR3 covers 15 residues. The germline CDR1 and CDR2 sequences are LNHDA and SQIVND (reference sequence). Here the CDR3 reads CASSPRDRDTDTQYF. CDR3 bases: TGTGCCAGTAGTCCCCGGGACAGGGACACAGATACGCAGTATTTT.

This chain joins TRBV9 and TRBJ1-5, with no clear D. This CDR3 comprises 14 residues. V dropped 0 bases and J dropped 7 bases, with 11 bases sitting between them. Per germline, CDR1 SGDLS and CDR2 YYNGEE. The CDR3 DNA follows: TGTGCCAGCAGCGTAGACCAGGCGGGGCAGCCCCAGCATTTT. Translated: CASSVDQAGQPQHF.

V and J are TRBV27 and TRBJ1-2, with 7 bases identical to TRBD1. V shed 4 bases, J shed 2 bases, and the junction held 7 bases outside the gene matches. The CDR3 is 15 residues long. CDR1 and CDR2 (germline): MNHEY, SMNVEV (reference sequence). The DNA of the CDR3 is TGTGCCAGCAGTTCTCCTGGGACAGCAAACTATGGCTACACCTTC. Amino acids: CASSSPGTANYGYTF.

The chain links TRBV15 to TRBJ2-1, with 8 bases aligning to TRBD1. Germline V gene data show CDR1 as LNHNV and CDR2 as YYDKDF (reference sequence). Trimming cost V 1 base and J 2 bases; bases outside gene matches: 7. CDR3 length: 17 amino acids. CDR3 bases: TGTGCCACCAGCAGAGCCCTGGGACAGGTGACCTACAATGAGCAGTTCTTC. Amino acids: CATSRALGQVTYNEQFF. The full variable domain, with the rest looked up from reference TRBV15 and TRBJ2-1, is DAMVIQNPRYQVTQFGKPVTLSCSQTLNHNVMYWYQQKSSQAPKLLFHYYDKDFNNEADTPDNFQSRRPNTSFCFLDIRSPGLGDTAMYLCATSRALGQVTYNEQFFGPGTRLTVL.

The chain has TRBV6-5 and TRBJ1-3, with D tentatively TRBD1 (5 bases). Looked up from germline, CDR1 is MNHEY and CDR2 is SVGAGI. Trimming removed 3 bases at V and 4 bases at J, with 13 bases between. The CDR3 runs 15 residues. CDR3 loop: CASSYGAGLGNTIYF. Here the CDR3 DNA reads TGTGCCAGCAGTTATGGGGCAGGGCTCGGAAACACCATATATTTT.

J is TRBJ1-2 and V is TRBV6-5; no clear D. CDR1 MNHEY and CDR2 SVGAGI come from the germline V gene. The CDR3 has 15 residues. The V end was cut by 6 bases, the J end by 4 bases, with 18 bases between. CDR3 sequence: CASSSLGEDGYGYTF. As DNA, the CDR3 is TGTGCCAGCAGCTCCCTTGGGGAGGATGGCTATGGCTACACCTTC.

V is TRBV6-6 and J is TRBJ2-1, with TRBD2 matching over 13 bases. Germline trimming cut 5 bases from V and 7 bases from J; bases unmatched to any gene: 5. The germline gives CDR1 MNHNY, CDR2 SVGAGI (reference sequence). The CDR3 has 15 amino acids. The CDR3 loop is CASSRTSGSRNEQFF. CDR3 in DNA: TGTGCCAGCAGTAGGACTAGCGGGAGTAGGAATGAGCAGTTCTTC.

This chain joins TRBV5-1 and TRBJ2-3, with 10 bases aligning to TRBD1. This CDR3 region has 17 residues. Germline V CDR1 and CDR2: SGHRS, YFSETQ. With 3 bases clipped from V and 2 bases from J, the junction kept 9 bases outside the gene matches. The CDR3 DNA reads TGCGCCAGCAGCTGGGGTCGGACAGGGGGTCTCACAGATACGCAGTATTTT. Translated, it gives CASSWGRTGGLTDTQYF.

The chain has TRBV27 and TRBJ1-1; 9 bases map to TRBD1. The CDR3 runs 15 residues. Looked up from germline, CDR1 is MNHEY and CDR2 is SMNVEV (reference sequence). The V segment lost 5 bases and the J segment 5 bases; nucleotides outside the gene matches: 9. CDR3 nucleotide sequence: TGTGCCAGCAGTCCGTACACAGGGGGCAGGACTGAAGCTTTCTTT. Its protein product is CASSPYTGGRTEAFF.

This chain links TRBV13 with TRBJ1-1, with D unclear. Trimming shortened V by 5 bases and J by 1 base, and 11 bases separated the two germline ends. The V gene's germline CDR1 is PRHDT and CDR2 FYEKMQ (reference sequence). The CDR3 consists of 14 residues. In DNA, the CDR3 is TGTGCCAGCAGCCGGGCGATCCCGAACACTGAAGCTTTCTTT. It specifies CASSRAIPNTEAFF.

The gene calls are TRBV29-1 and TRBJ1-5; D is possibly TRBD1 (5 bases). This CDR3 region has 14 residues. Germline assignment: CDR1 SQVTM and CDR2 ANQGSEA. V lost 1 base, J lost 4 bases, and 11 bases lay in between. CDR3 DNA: TGCAGCGTTGAAGTAGCAGGGTATAATCAGCCCCAGCATTTT. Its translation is CSVEVAGYNQPQHF.

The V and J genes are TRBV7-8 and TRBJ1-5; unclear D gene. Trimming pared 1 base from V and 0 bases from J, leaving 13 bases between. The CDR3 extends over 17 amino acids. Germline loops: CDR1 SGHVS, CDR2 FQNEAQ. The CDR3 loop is CASSLDVAGYSNQPQHF. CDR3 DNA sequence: TGTGCCAGCAGCTTAGATGTCGCTGGCTATAGCAATCAGCCCCAGCATTTT.

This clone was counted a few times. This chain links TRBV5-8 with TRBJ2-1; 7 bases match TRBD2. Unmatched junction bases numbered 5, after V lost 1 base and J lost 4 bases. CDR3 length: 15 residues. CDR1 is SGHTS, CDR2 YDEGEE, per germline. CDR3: CASSLYGRLYNEQFF. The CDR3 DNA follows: TGTGCCAGCAGCTTGTACGGGAGGTTGTACAATGAGCAGTTCTTC.

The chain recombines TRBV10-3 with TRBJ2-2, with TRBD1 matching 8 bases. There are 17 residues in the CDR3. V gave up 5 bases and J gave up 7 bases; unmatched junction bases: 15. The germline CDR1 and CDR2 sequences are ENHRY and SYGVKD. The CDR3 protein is CAISTGTGTTYSGELFF. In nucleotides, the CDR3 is TGTGCCATCAGTACCGGGACAGGAACAACTTATAGCGGGGAGCTGTTTTTT.

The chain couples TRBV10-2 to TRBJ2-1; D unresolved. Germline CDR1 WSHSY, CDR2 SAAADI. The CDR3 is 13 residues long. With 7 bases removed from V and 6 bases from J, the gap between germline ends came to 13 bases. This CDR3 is CASKAGELNEQFF. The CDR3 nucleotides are TGCGCCAGCAAAGCCGGCGAGCTCAATGAGCAGTTCTTC.

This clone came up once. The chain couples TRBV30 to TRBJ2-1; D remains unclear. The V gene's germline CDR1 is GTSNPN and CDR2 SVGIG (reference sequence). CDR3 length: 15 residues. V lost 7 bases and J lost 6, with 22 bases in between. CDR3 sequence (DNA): TGTGCCTTTGCCCGCCTAGATGAACTGCGCAATGAGCAGTTCTTC. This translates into CAFARLDELRNEQFF.

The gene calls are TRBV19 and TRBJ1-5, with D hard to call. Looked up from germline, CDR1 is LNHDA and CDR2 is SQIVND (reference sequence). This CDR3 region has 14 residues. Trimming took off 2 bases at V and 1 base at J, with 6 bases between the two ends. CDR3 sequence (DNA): TGTGCCAGTAGTATACCAGGAAGCAATCAGCCCCAGCATTTT. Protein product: CASSIPGSNQPQHF.

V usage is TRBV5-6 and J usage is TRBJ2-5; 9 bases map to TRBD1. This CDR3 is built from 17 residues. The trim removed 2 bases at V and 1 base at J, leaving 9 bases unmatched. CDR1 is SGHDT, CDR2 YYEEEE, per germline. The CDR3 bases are TGTGCCAGCAGCTTCCCACAGGGGGCGCTGCGCCAAGAGACCCAGTACTTC. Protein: CASSFPQGALRQETQYF.

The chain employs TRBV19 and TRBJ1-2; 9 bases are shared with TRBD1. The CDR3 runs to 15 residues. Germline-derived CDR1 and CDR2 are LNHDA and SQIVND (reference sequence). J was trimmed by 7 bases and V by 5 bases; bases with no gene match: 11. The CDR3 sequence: CASSPRDRALGGYTF. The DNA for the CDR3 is TGTGCCAGTAGTCCGAGGGACAGGGCCTTGGGTGGCTACACCTTC. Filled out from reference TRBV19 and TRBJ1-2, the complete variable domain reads DGGITQSPKYLFRKEGQNVTLSCEQNLNHDAMYWYRQDPGQGLRLIYYSQIVNDFQKGDIAEGYSVSREKKESFPLTVTSAQKNPTAFYLCASSPRDRALGGYTFGSGTRLTVV.

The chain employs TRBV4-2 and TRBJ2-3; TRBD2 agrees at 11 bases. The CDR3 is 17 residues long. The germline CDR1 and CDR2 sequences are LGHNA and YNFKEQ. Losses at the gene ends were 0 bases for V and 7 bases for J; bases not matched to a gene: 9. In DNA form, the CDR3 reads TGTGCCAGCAGCCAAGATACAACTAGCGGGAGTCGGAATACGCAGTATTTT. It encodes CASSQDTTSGSRNTQYF.

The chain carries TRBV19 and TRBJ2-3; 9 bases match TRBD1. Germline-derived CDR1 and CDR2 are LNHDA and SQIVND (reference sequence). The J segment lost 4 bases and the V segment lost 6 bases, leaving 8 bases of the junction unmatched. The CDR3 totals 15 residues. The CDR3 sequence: CASRGRDRAPDTQYF. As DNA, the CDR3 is TGTGCCAGTAGGGGCCGGGACAGGGCCCCAGATACGCAGTATTTT.

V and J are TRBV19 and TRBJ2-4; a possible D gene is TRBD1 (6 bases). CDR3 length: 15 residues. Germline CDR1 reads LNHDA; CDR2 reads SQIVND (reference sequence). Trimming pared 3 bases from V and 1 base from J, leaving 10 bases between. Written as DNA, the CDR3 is TGTGCCAGTAGTATTGGGCAGGGGGCCAAAAACATTCAGTACTTC. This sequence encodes CASSIGQGAKNIQYF.

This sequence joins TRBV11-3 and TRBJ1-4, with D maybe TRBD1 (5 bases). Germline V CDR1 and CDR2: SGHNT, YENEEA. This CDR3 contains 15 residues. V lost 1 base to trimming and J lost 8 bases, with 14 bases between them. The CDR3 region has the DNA TGTGCCAGCAGCTTAGGGGGCTGGCTCCGGGAAAAACTGTTTTTT. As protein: CASSLGGWLREKLFF. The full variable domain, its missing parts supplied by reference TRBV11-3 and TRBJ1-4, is EAGVVQSPRYKIIEKKQPVAFWCNPISGHNTLYWYLQNLGQGPELLIRYENEEAVDDSQLPKDRFSAERLKGVDSTLKIQPAELGDSAVYLCASSLGGWLREKLFFGSGTQLSVL.